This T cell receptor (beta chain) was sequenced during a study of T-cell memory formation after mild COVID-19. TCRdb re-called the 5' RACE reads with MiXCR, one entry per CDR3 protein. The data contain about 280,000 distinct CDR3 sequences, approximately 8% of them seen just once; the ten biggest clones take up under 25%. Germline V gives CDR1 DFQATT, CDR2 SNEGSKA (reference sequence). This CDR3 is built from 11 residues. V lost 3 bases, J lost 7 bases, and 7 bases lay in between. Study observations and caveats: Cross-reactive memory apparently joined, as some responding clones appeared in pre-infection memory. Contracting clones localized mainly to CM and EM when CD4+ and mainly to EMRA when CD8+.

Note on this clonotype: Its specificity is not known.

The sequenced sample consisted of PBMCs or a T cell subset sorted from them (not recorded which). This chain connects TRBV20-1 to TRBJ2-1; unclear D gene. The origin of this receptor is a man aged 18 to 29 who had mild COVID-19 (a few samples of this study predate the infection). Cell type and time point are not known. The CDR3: CSASRVNEQFF. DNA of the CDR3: TGCAGTGCTAGTCGGGTGAATGAGCAGTTCTTC.